The 31 T cell receptor beta chains given below trace back to one sample, sequenced in a study of T cell responses to AZD1222 COVID-19 vaccine. The table came from immunoSEQ multiplex PCR; TCRdb's copy has only in-frame clones and leaves some out. This sample has 70,000 or so clones, with around 79% found just once. The sample here was peripheral blood, taken on day 0 of MenACWY control vaccination. The origin of the receptors is an adult in good health.

The chain's CDR3 is CASSVFPGANVLTF. Written as DNA, the CDR3 is TGCGCCAGCAGCGTTTTCCCTGGGGCCAACGTCCTGACTTTC. V gene TRBV5-1 combines with J gene TRBJ2-6; D gene unclear. CDR3 size: 14 residues. CDR1 and CDR2 (germline): SGHRS, YFSETQ. The V end was cut by 4 bases, the J end by 2 bases, with 7 bases between.

The V call is TRBV2, the J call TRBJ2-1, with D unclear. V was shortened by 7 bases and J by 2 bases, with 9 bases between the two germline ends. This CDR3 is built from 13 residues. Per the germline V gene, CDR1 is SNHLY and CDR2 is FYNNEI. The CDR3 DNA follows: TGTGCCAGCAAGGTGGATCCCTACAATGAGCAGTTCTTC. Amino acids: CASKVDPYNEQFF.

The chain uses TRBV5-1 and TRBJ1-2; D remains unclear. Trimming shortened V by 0 bases and J by 5 bases, and 11 bases separated the two germline ends. This CDR3 has 14 residues. The V gene's germline CDR1 is SGHRS and CDR2 YFSETQ. Here the CDR3 reads CASSLEGRNYGYTF. CDR3 DNA sequence: TGCGCCAGCAGCTTGGAAGGGCGAAATTATGGCTACACCTTC.

The J gene is TRBJ1-5, the V gene TRBV2; D uncertain. Germline V gene sequence: CDR1 SNHLY, CDR2 FYNNEI. V was pared by 5 bases and J by 0 bases, with 11 bases between. This CDR3 is 15 amino acids long. This CDR3 reads CASSRTSTSNQPQHF. The CDR3 nucleotides are TGTGCCAGCAGTCGGACCTCTACTAGCAATCAGCCCCAGCATTTT.

J is TRBJ2-2 and V is TRBV30, with 8 nucleotides matching TRBD1. Trimming at V came to 8 bases and at J to 1 base, leaving 9 bases not matched to a gene. The CDR3 spans 15 residues. Germline CDR1 GTSNPN, CDR2 SVGIG (reference sequence). In DNA form, the CDR3 reads TGTGCCGGTACCGGGGGACAGGTGAACACCGGGGAGCTGTTTTTT. As protein: CAGTGGQVNTGELFF.

The chain employs TRBV5-5 and TRBJ1-6; D remains unclear. The CDR3 is 15 residues long. Germline V gene data show CDR1 as SGHKS and CDR2 as YYEKEE (reference sequence). V was clipped by 2 bases and J by 10 bases, with 16 bases between them. The CDR3 region is CASSFGPAPGSPLHF. In DNA form, the CDR3 reads TGTGCCAGCAGCTTCGGCCCGGCCCCTGGGTCACCCCTCCACTTT.

The chain recombines TRBV12-3 or TRBV12-4 with TRBJ2-5; no clear D gene. Between the trimmed V and J ends, which lost 5 bases and 6 bases, there was a span of 13 bases. CDR3 length equals 13 residues. The CDR3 coding sequence is TGTGCCAGCAGTAGGGCCTACGGGCAGACCCAGTACTTC. Amino acids: CASSRAYGQTQYF.

V gene TRBV20-1 combines with J gene TRBJ2-3; the match to TRBD2 covers 11 bases. J lost 0 bases, V lost 3 bases, and 5 bases had no gene match. Germline lookup yields CDR1 DFQATT and CDR2 SNEGSKA (reference sequence). The CDR3 runs 16 residues. CDR3 loop: CSASRLAGTSTDTQYF. The CDR3 DNA reads as TGCAGTGCTAGTAGACTAGCGGGGACTAGCACAGATACGCAGTATTTT.

V is TRBV6-5 and J is TRBJ2-3; TRBD2 is a possible D gene (6 bases). The CDR3 is 15 residues long. Trimming took off 6 bases at V and 2 bases at J, with 15 bases between the two ends. Germline loops: CDR1 MNHEY, CDR2 SVGAGI. CDR3 sequence (DNA): TGTGCCAGCAGGCGAGCCAGGGACTCCACAGATACGCAGTATTTT. It specifies CASRRARDSTDTQYF.

The CDR3 DNA sequence: TGTGCCAGCGGAGTTGGACAGGCGTACGAGCAGTACTTC. Translating gives CASGVGQAYEQYF. J is TRBJ2-7 and V is TRBV2; 7 bases are a match to TRBD1. Germline V gene data show CDR1 as SNHLY and CDR2 as FYNNEI. This CDR3 has 13 amino acids. Losses at the gene ends were 8 bases for V and 4 bases for J; bases not matched to a gene: 8.

The rearrangement links TRBV18 to TRBJ2-3; D unresolved. V was pared by 3 bases and J by 2 bases, with 9 bases between. Germline CDR1 and CDR2: KGHSH and LQKENI. The CDR3 runs 14 residues. The CDR3 here is CASSPGSNTDTQYF. The CDR3 DNA follows: TGTGCCAGCTCACCGGGGTCTAACACAGATACGCAGTATTTT.

This chain joins TRBV4-1 and TRBJ1-4; D call uncertain. Per germline, CDR1 MGHRA and CDR2 YSYEKL. Between the trimmed V and J ends, which lost 4 bases and 5 bases, there was a span of 14 bases. The CDR3 covers 15 residues. The CDR3 sequence is CASSPWATGNEKLFF. The CDR3 DNA reads as TGCGCCAGCAGCCCTTGGGCCACGGGGAATGAAAAACTGTTTTTT.

The chain joins TRBV11-2 to TRBJ1-6; D call uncertain. The CDR3 is 12 residues long. Trimming took 6 bases from V and 7 from J, leaving 7 bases between them. Germline CDR1 reads SGHAT; CDR2 reads FQNNGV. Here the CDR3 reads CASSPPNSPLHF. CDR3 bases: TGTGCCAGCAGTCCGCCAAATTCACCCCTCCACTTT.

The chain is built from TRBV2 and TRBJ2-5; tentatively, D is TRBD2 (6 bases). With 11 bases removed from V and 1 base from J, the gap between germline ends came to 14 bases. Germline CDR1 and CDR2: SNHLY and FYNNEI. The CDR3 spans 13 residues. In DNA form, the CDR3 reads TGTGCCTCTAAGTGGGAGGTCCAAGAGACCCAGTACTTC. Translation gives CASKWEVQETQYF.

V and J are TRBV11-2 and TRBJ2-3, with D uncertain. This CDR3 is built from 16 residues. Germline lookup yields CDR1 SGHAT and CDR2 FQNNGV. Trimming took 1 base from V and 4 from J, leaving 15 bases between them. This CDR3 reads CASSLGFEPRADTQYF. The DNA of the CDR3 is TGTGCCAGCAGCTTAGGGTTCGAGCCCCGCGCAGATACGCAGTATTTT.

The chain is built from TRBV7-2 and TRBJ1-3; D gene uncertain. This CDR3 is 13 amino acids long. The V end was cut by 10 bases, the J end by 0 bases, with 10 bases between. Germline V gene data show CDR1 as SGHTA and CDR2 as FQGNSA. In DNA form, the CDR3 reads TGTGCCACCAAAAACCCCTCTGGAAACACCATATATTTT. It specifies CATKNPSGNTIYF.

This clone appeared a few times. The rearrangement uses TRBV6-5 and TRBJ1-1; D not certain. CDR1 is MNHEY, CDR2 SVGAGI, per germline. The CDR3 sequence is 16 residues long. The V end lost 0 bases, the J end lost 5 bases, and 16 bases lay between the germline ends. The chain's CDR3 is CASSYSQAPVGTEAFF. CDR3 coding DNA: TGTGCCAGCAGTTACTCCCAGGCCCCTGTAGGTACTGAAGCTTTCTTT.

The chain couples TRBV9 to TRBJ2-3; perhaps TRBD2 as D (5 bases). Looked up from germline, CDR1 is SGDLS and CDR2 is YYNGEE. This CDR3 has 14 residues. V lost 4 bases and J 5 bases, leaving 14 bases between the germline ends. CDR3 sequence (DNA): TGTGCCAGCAGCACCTCTGCGGGCGGAGATACGCAGTATTTT. This codes for CASSTSAGGDTQYF.

About this clone itself: It is unclear where the CDR3 begins or ends on the DNA, so no DNA is shown, and the CDR3 is as TCRdb lists it. The J gene is TRBJ2-7, the V gene TRBV11-2. The CDR3 is 13 residues long, ends included. CDR1 is SGHAT and CDR2 is FQNNGV in the germline V gene. This chain's CDR3 is CASSWGAGAPTLF.

The chain employs TRBV18 and TRBJ2-1; 8 bases line up with TRBD2. The germline gives CDR1 KGHSH, CDR2 LQKENI. With V trimmed by 3 bases and J by 0 bases, 7 bases remained unmatched. CDR3 size: 17 residues. The CDR3 region has the DNA TGTGCCAGCTCACCCTACACCGGGACTAGCTCCTACAATGAGCAGTTCTTC. Translation: CASSPYTGTSSYNEQFF. The entire variable domain, with the rest obtained from reference TRBV18 and TRBJ2-1, is as follows: NAGVMQNPRHLVRRRGQEARLRCSPMKGHSHVYWYRQLPEEGLKFMVYLQKENIIDESGMPKERFSAEFPKEGPSILRIQQVVRGDSAAYFCASSPYTGTSSYNEQFFGPGTRLTVL.

The CDR3 bases are TGTGCCAGCAGCCTAGACCGCTCTGGGGCCAACGTCCTGACTTTC. This translates into CASSLDRSGANVLTF. The chain carries TRBV7-3 and TRBJ2-6; D call uncertain. V gave up 5 bases and J gave up 0 bases, with 8 bases separating them. This CDR3 spans 15 amino acids. The germline gives CDR1 SGHTA, CDR2 FQGTGA.

V gene TRBV25-1 combines with J gene TRBJ2-5; 9 bases fit TRBD1. Germline V gene data show CDR1 as MGHDK and CDR2 as SYGVNS. Trimming cost V 3 bases and J 5 bases; bases outside gene matches: 10. The CDR3 length is 16 residues. The CDR3 is CASSDLRDRAVETQYF. DNA for the CDR3: TGTGCCAGCAGTGATTTACGGGACAGGGCTGTGGAGACCCAGTACTTC.

V usage is TRBV5-1 and J usage is TRBJ1-2; D is unresolved. Germline lookup yields CDR1 SGHRS and CDR2 YFSETQ. The germline V and J ends were trimmed by 0 bases and 0 bases, with 9 bases remaining between them. The CDR3 spans 15 residues. For the CDR3, the DNA is TGCGCCAGCAGCTTGGGGGCCCTGGCTAACTATGGCTACACCTTC. Its translation: CASSLGALANYGYTF.

With respect to this clone: Other DNA sequences of this sample code for an identical CDR3. The chain combines TRBV6-5 with TRBJ1-3, with D hard to call. Trimming took off 0 bases at V and 0 bases at J, with 9 bases between the two ends. The CDR3 contains 16 residues. Germline CDR1 reads MNHEY; CDR2 reads SVGAGI. CDR3 protein: CASSYSRPSSGNTIYF. CDR3 coding DNA: TGTGCCAGCAGTTACTCGAGGCCCTCCTCTGGAAACACCATATATTTT.

The CDR3 is CASTDRPFYGYTF. The CDR3, as DNA: TGTGCCAGCACCGACAGGCCCTTTTATGGCTACACCTTC. The chain joins TRBV2 to TRBJ1-2; D possibly corresponds to TRBD1 (6 bases). CDR3 length: 13 residues. Trimming pared 7 bases from V and 5 bases from J, leaving 14 bases between. In germline, CDR1 is SNHLY, CDR2 FYNNEI.

The rearrangement links TRBV30 to TRBJ1-2; unclear D gene. Trimming pared 0 bases from V and 10 bases from J, leaving 15 bases between. The germline V gene has CDR1 GTSNPN and CDR2 SVGIG (reference sequence). The CDR3 is 13 amino acids. This CDR3 reads CAWSVSLSKDYTF. The CDR3, as DNA: TGTGCCTGGAGTGTGTCTCTCTCAAAAGACTACACCTTC. Together with reference TRBV30 and TRBJ1-2, the CDR3 gives the full variable domain: SQTIHQWPATLVQPVGSPLSLECTVEGTSNPNLYWYRQAAGRGLQLLFYSVGIGQISSEVPQNLSASRPQDRQFILSSKKLLLSDSGFYLCAWSVSLSKDYTFGSGTRLTVV.

The gene calls are TRBV5-1 and TRBJ1-1, with 7 bases matching TRBD1. Per the germline V gene, CDR1 is SGHRS and CDR2 is YFSETQ. V was pared by 4 bases and J by 2 bases, with 8 bases of the junction left unmatched. This CDR3 region has 15 residues. DNA for the CDR3: TGCGCCAGCAGCGCCTTGGACAGGATAAACACTGAAGCTTTCTTT. It yields the protein CASSALDRINTEAFF.

The rearrangement uses TRBV14 and TRBJ2-3; 11 nucleotides match TRBD1. V dropped 3 bases and J dropped 4; count of bases not matched to a gene: 3. CDR1 SGHDN and CDR2 FVKESK come from the germline V gene. There are 15 residues in the CDR3. The chain's CDR3 is CASSQRTGGADTQYF. CDR3 coding DNA: TGTGCCAGCAGCCAGAGGACAGGGGGCGCAGATACGCAGTATTTT.

The chain recombines TRBV29-1 with TRBJ2-1, with a weak D call TRBD2 (7 bases). Germline V gene sequence: CDR1 SQVTM, CDR2 ANQGSEA. V was trimmed by 4 bases and J by 9 bases, leaving 10 bases between them. CDR3 length: 11 amino acids. CDR3 DNA sequence: TGCAGCGTTGGGGGAGGGGGTGAGCAGTTCTTC. Protein: CSVGGGGEQFF.

There are many counts of this clone. The rearrangement joins TRBV28 to TRBJ2-7; D is perhaps TRBD1 (6 bases). CDR3 size: 16 residues. From germline, CDR1 is MDHEN and CDR2 SYDVKM. Trimming shortened V by 5 bases and J by 5 bases, and 22 bases separated the two germline ends. The CDR3 coding sequence is TGTGCCAGCAGTGCTCCGAGGGACACCCAGAGCGACGAGCAGTACTTC. This translates into CASSAPRDTQSDEQYF.

The gene calls are TRBV5-1 and TRBJ2-7; 7 bases align to TRBD2. The CDR3 extends over 13 amino acids. The ends lost 4 bases at V and 2 bases at J; junction bases unmatched: 3. Germline V gene data show CDR1 as SGHRS and CDR2 as YFSETQ. CDR3 nucleotide sequence: TGCGCCAGCAGCCTGGGAGGGACCTACGAGCAGTACTTC. Translation gives CASSLGGTYEQYF.